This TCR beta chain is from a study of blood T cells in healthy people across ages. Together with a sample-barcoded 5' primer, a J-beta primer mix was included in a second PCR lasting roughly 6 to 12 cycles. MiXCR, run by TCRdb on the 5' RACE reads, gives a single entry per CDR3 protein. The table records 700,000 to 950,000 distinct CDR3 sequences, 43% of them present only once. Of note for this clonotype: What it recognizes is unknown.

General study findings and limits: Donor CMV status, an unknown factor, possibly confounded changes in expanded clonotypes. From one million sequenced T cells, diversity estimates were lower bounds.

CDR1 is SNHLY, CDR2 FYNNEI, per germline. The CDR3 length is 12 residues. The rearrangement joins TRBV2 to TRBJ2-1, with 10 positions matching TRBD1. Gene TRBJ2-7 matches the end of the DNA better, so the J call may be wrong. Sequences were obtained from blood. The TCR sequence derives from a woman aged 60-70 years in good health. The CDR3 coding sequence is TGTGCCAGAGGGGGGGACAGGGGAGAGCAGTACTTC. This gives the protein CARGGDRGEQYF.